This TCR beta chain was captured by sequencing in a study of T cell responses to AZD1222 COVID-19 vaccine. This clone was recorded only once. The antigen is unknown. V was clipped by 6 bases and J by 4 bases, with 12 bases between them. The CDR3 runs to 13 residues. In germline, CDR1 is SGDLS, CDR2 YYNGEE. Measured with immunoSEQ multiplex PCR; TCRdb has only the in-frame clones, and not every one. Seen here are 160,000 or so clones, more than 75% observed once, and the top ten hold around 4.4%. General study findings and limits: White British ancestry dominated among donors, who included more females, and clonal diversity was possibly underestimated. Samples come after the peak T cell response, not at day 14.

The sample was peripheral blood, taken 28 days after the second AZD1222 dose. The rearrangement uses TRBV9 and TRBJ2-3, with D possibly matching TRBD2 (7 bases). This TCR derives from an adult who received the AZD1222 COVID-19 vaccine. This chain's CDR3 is CASNEGGSDTQYF. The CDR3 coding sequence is TGTGCCAGCAACGAGGGGGGGTCAGATACGCAGTATTTT.